This TCR beta chain was identified in a study of shared clonotypes between healthy human individuals. Study information: Researchers assigned three CD4 naive, three CD4 memory, two CD8 naive and one CD8 memory plate to each donor. Study-level points and caveats: Clonotypes shared by all four donors outscored non-shared clonotypes in generation probability. Among donors, the sharing of clonotypes was expected to be influenced by sequencing depth.

Concerning this clone itself: Its antigen is still unknown.

At deep level, the assay was performed. Using immunoSEQ multiplex PCR, the repertoire was profiled, and TCRdb retains in-frame clones only, with some absent. The profile shows over 300,000 clones, over 75% of them singletons. The clonotype comes from a young man in good health. Input material: memory CD8+ T cells sorted from blood. Noted subset: CD45RO+ cells pooled with CCR7-negative TemRA cells.

The CDR3 sequence: CASSHLFGSGDFNQPQHF. Here the CDR3 DNA reads TGTGCCAGCAGCCATCTTTTCGGGTCAGGGGATTTCAATCAGCCCCAGCATTTT. The chain is built from TRBV16 and TRBJ1-5, with D possibly TRBD1 on 6 matching bases. This CDR3 region has 18 residues. Trimming removed 3 bases at V and 3 bases at J, with 21 bases between. Germline lookup yields CDR1 KGHSY and CDR2 FQNENV. The variable domain in full, with the rest retrieved from reference TRBV16 and TRBJ1-5, is GEEVAQTPKHLVRGEGQKAKLYCAPIKGHSYVFWYQQVLKNEFKFLISFQNENVFDETGMPKERFSAKCLPNSPCSLEIQATKLEDSAVYFCASSHLFGSGDFNQPQHFGDGTRLSIL.